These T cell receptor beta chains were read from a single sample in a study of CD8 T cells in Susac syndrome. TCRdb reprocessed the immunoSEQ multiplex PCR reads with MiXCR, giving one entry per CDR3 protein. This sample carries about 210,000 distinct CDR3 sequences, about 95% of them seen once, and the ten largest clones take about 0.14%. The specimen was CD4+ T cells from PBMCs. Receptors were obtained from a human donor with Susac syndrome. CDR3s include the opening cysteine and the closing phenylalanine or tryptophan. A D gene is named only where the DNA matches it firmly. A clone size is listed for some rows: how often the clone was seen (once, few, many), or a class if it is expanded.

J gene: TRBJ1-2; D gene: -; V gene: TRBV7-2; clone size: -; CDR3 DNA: TGTGCCAGCAGCTTAAGGAGAGCTAACTATGGCTACACCTTC; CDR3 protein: CASSLRRANYGYTF
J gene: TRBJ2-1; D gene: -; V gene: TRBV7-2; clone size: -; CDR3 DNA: TGTGCCAGCAGGCGGGACACCAACTACAATGAGCAGTTCTTC; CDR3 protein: CASRRDTNYNEQFF
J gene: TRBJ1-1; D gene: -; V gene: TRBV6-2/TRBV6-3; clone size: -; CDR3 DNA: TGTGCCAGCAGTTACCCGGGCCTGAACACTGAAGCTTTCTTT; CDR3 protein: CASSYPGLNTEAFF
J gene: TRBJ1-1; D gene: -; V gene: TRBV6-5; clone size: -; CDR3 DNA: TGTGCCAGCAGTTACTCAGGGGTGGCGGCTTTCTTT; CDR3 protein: CASSYSGVAAFF
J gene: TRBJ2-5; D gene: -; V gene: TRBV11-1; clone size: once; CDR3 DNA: TGTGCCAGCAGCTCCTTCCGGGGCATACGACAAGAGACCCAGTACTTC; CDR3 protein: CASSSFRGIRQETQYF
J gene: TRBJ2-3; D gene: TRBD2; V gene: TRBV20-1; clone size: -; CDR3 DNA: TGCAGTGGTGCTAGCGGGGGGACTAGCACAGATACGCAGTATTTT; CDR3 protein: CSGASGGTSTDTQYF
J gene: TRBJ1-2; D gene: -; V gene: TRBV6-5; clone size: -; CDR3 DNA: TGTGCCAGCAGTGAGACGGGCTATGGCTACACCTTC; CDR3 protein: CASSETGYGYTF
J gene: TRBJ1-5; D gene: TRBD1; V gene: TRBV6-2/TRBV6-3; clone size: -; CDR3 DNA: TGTGCCAGCAGTCTACAGGGGGCAGGCAATCAGCCCCAGCATTTT; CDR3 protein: CASSLQGAGNQPQHF
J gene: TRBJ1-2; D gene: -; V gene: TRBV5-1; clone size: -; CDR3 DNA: TGCGCCAGCATAGGGCCATCCGGACATGGCTACACCTTC; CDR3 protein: CASIGPSGHGYTF
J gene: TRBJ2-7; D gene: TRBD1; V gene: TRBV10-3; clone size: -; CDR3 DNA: TGTGCCATGGCCGGGACAGGGGGTAACGAGCAGTACTTC; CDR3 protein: CAMAGTGGNEQYF
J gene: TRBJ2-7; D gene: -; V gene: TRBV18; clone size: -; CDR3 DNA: TGTGCCAGCTCACCACGGACGGATACCTACGAGCAGTACTTC; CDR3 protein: CASSPRTDTYEQYF
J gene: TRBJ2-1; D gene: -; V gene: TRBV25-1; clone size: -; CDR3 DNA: TGTGCCAGCAGTGCCGTCGGGGGAGGTTACAATGAGCAGTTCTTC; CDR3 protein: CASSAVGGGYNEQFF
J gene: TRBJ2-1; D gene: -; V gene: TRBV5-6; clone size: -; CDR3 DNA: TGTGCCAGCACCCGGTGGGGGGCGTTTAACAATGAGCAGTTCTTC; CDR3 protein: CASTRWGAFNNEQFF
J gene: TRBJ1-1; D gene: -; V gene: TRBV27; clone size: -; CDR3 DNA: TGTGCCAGCAGTTTTCTGGCAAGTGGCACTGAAGCTTTCTTT; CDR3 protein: CASSFLASGTEAFF
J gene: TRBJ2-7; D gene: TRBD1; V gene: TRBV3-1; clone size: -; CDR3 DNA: TGTGCCAGCAGCCAAGGGACAGGGGACTACGAGCAGTACTTC; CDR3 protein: CASSQGTGDYEQYF
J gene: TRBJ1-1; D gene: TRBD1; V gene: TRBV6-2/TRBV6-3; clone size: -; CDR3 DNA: TGTGCCAGCACTTCAGACAGGGGGTGGAACACTGAAGCTTTCTTT; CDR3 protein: CASTSDRGWNTEAFF
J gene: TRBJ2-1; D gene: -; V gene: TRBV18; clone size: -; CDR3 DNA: TGTGCCAGCTCACCAACTTGGCCAGGGGCGACCTACAATGAGCAGTTCTTC; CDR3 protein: CASSPTWPGATYNEQFF
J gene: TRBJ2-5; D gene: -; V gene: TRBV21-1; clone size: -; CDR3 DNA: TGTGCCAGCAGCAAATTACGCGTCCAAGAGACCCAGTACTTC; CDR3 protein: CASSKLRVQETQYF
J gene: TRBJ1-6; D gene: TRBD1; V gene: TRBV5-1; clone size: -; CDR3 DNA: TGCGCCAGCAGCTCCCTGACAGGGGGCGTTTCACCCCTCCACTTT; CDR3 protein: CASSSLTGGVSPLHF
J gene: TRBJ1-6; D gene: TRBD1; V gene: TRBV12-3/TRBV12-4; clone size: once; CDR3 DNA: TGTGCCAGCAGGGGACAGACCAATTCACCCCTCCACTTT; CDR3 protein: CASRGQTNSPLHF
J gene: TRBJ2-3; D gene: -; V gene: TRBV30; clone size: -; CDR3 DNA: TGTGCCTGGAGTGAGGGGGATAGGAAAGATACGCAGTATTTT; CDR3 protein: CAWSEGDRKDTQYF
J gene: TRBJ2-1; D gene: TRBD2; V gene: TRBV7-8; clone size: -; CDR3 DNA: TGTGCCAGCAGACCTAGGCCGCTAGCGGGGGGGGACAATGAGCAGTTCTTC; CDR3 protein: CASRPRPLAGGDNEQFF
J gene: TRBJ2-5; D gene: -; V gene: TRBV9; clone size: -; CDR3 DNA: TGTGCCAGCAGCGTGGGCGCAGCTAGCCCAGAGGCCCAGTACTTC; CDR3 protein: CASSVGAASPEAQYF
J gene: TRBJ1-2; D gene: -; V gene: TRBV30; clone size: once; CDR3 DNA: TGTGCCTGGAGTGTCCGGACAGTCTATGGCTACACCTTC; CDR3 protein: CAWSVRTVYGYTF
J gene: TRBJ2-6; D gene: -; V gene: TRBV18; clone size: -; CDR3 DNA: TGTGCCAGCTCCTATGGCCGGGACCGGGAGGCCAACGTCCTGACTTTC; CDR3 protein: CASSYGRDREANVLTF
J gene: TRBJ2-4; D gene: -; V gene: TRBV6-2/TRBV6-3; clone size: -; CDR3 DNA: TGTGCCAGCAGTTACTCGGCTCCCGGGTTTTCCAACAAAAACATTCAGTACTTC; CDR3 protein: CASSYSAPGFSNKNIQYF
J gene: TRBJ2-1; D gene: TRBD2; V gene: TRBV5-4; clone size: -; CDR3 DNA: TGTGCCAGCAGTTTAAACCTAGCGGGGGCCGATGAGCAGTTCTTC; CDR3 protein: CASSLNLAGADEQFF
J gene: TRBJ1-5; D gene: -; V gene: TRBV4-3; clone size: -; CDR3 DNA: TGCGCCAGCAGCCAAGAGGCGGGACACAATCAGCCCCAGCATTTT; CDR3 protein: CASSQEAGHNQPQHF
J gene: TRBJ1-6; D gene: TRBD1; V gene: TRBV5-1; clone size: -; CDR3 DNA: TGCGCCAGCAGCTTTTCCTCGACAGGGGCTAATTCACCCCTCCACTTT; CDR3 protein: CASSFSSTGANSPLHF
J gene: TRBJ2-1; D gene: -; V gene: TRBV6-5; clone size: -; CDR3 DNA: TGTGCCAGCAGCCTCGACAGGGAGGGCAATGAGCAGTTCTTC; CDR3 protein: CASSLDREGNEQFF
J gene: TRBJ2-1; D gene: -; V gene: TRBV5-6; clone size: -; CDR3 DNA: TGTGCCAGCAGCTTGGGGGCCGGGGGTCTAGAGCAGTTCTTC; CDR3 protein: CASSLGAGGLEQFF
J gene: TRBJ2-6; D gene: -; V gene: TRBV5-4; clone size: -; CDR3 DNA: TGTGCCAGCAGCGTTGGGGGGACGGACTCCTCTGGGGCCAACGTCCTGACTTTC; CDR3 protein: CASSVGGTDSSGANVLTF
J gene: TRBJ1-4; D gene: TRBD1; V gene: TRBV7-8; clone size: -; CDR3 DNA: TGTGCCAGCAGCCCGTCGGGGACAGGGACTGAAAAACTGTTTTTT; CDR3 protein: CASSPSGTGTEKLFF
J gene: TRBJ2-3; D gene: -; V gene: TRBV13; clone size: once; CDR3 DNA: TGTGCCAGCAGCCCGACCGGGGCAGATACGCAGTATTTT; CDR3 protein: CASSPTGADTQYF
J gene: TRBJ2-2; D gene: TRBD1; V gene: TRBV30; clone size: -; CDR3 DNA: TGTGCCTGGAGTGTAGCCAGGGGGCGCGACACCGGGGAGCTGTTTTTT; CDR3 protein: CAWSVARGRDTGELFF
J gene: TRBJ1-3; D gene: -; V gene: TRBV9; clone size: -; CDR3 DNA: TGTGCCAGCAGCCAGCAGGCCTACTCTGGAAACACCATATATTTT; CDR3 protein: CASSQQAYSGNTIYF
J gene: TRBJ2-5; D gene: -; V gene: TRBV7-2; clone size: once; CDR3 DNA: TGTGCCAGCAGCTTAGATTCGCCGTGGACCCAGTACTTC; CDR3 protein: CASSLDSPWTQYF
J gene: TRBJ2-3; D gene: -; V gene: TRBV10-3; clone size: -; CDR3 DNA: TGTGCCATCAGCGAGGGGACTTTCACAGATACGCAGTATTTT; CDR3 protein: CAISEGTFTDTQYF
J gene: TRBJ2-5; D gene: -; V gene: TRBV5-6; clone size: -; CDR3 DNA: TGTGCCAGCAGCTGGAAACTAGGGGGCCAAGAGACCCAGTACTTC; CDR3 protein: CASSWKLGGQETQYF
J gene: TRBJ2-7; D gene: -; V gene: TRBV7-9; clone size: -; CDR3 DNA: TGTGCCAGCAGCTTAGGGGACGGTAACTACGAGCAGTACTTC; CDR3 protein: CASSLGDGNYEQYF
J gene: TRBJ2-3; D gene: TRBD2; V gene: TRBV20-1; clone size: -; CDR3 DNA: TGCAGTGCTAGCTGGACTAGAGGCGGCACAGATACGCAGTATTTT; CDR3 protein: CSASWTRGGTDTQYF
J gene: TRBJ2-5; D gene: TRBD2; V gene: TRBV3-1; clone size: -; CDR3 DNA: TGTGCCAGCAGCCAAGACGGGAAGCGGGGGGGCCAAGAGACCCAGTACTTC; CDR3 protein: CASSQDGKRGGQETQYF
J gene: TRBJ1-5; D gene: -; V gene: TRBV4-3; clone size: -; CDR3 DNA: TGCGCCAGCAGCCAAGAAACATGGAGTCAGCCCCAGCATTTT; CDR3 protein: CASSQETWSQPQHF
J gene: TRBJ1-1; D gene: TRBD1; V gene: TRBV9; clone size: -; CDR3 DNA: TGTGCCAGCAGCGAACAGGGGACCTACACTGAAGCTTTCTTT; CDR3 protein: CASSEQGTYTEAFF
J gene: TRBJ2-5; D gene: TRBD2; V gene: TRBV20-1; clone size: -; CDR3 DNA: TGCAGTGCCAGAGATCCACTAGCGGGGCGAGAGACCCAGTACTTC; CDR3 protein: CSARDPLAGRETQYF
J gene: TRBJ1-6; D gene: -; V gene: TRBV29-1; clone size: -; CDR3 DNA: TGCAGCGTTGAAGACGGGAGACCCAGAGGACAGAAGAATTCACCCCTCCACTTT; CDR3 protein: CSVEDGRPRGQKNSPLHF
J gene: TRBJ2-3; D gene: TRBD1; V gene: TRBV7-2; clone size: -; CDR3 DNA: TGTGCCAGCAGCAGAATTCCGGGACAGGGGTCCGATACGCAGTATTTT; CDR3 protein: CASSRIPGQGSDTQYF
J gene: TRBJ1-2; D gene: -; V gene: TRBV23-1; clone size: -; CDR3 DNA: TGCGCCAGCAGTCGAACAAGACTCTATGGCTACACCTTC; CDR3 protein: CASSRTRLYGYTF
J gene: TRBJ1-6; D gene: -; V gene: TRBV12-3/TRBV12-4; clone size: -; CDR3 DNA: TGTGCCAGCAGCGTTGACAGAAATTCACCCCTCCACTTT; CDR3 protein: CASSVDRNSPLHF
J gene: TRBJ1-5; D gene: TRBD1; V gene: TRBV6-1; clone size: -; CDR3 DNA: TGTGCCAGCACACTGGACAGGGGGAGCAATCAGCCCCAGCATTTT; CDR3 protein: CASTLDRGSNQPQHF
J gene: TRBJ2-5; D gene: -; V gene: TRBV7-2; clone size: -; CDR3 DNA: TGTGCCAGCAGCTTAGATGGGAGGGGGCCGGAGACCCAGTACTTC; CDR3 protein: CASSLDGRGPETQYF
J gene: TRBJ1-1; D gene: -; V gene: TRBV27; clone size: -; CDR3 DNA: TGTGCCAGCAGTCTCCCCGGGGTTACTGAAGCTTTCTTT; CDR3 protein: CASSLPGVTEAFF
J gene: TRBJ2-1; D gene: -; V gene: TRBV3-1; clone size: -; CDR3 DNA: TGTGCCAGCAGCCAAGGCCCGGGCGATGAGCAGTTCTTC; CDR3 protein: CASSQGPGDEQFF
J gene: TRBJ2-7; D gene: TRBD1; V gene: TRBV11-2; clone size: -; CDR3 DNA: TGTGCCAGCAGCTCCGGGACAGGGCGGCTAAACTACGAGCAGTACTTC; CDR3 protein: CASSSGTGRLNYEQYF
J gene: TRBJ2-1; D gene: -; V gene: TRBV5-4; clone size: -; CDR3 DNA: TGTGCCAGCAGCCCAAAGGGTGTCTTAGGGTCCTACAATGAGCAGTTCTTC; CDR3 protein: CASSPKGVLGSYNEQFF
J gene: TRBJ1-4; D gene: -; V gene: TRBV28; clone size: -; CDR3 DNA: TGTGCCAGCAGTGGACGGCAGGGGACTGAAAAACTGTTTTTT; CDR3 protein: CASSGRQGTEKLFF
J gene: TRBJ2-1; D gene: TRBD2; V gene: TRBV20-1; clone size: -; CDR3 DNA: TGCAGTGCCTACCGGGCTAGCGGCCCAGGTGAGCAGTTCTTC; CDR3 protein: CSAYRASGPGEQFF
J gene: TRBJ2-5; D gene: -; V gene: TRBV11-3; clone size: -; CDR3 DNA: TGTGCCAGCAGCTTAGTGGCCAGTCAAGAGACCCAGTACTTC; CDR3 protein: CASSLVASQETQYF
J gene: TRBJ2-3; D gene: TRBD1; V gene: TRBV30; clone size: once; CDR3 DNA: TGTGCCTGGAGTAGGGGGAACAGGGGGCTTGCAGATACGCAGTATTTT; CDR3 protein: CAWSRGNRGLADTQYF
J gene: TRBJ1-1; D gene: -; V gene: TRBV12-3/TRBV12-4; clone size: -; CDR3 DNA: TGTGCCAGCAGTTTAGCGCGCCCTGAGGCACCCGAAGCTTTCTTT; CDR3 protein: CASSLARPEAPEAFF